The clone carrying this T cell receptor (beta chain) came up once. Its antigen is as yet unknown. The entry originates in a study of radiotherapy plus CTLA-4 blockade in lung cancer. Study-level points and caveats: Some TCR clones had been derived from tumors. These clones expanded in peripheral blood after radiotherapy plus ipilimumab.

V trimming: 7 bases; J trimming: 6 bases; junction bases outside the gene matches: 11. The CDR3 has 14 amino acids. Germline values: CDR1 SGHTS, CDR2 YDEGEE. Focal radiation plus CTLA-4 blockade with ipilimumab was administered to patients who had chemo-refractory metastatic non-small-cell lung cancer. Clones were sequenced by immunoSEQ multiplex PCR, and TCRdb holds only the in-frame ones, with some missing. The table records roughly 50,000 clones, approximately 85% of them present only once. This TCR was recovered from a human donor with non-small cell lung cancer whose response to radiotherapy plus ipilimumab could not be evaluated. Here the sequenced sample was peripheral blood, taken from a patient treated with radiotherapy plus ipilimumab. V and J are TRBV5-8 and TRBJ2-5, with 8 bases matching TRBD2. DNA for the CDR3: TGTGCCAGCCTCTGGCGGGGGGCGAGGAAGACCCAGTACTTC. As protein: CASLWRGARKTQYF.